A selection of T cell receptor beta chains follows, all from one sample in a study of identical twins. TCRdb re-derived calls from the 5' RACE reads in MiXCR, one entry per CDR3 protein. Of 550,000 to 700,000 distinct CDR3 sequences in the sample, more than 9% were seen once. The data also belong to a second study, concerning yellow fever vaccine responses in identical twins.

The sample consisted of PBMCs. The receptors here all came from a woman aged 18-29 years in good health. Each CDR3 is given with its conserved first and last residue. D genes are given only for firm matches. Clone size, where shown, is once, few, many, or a class for clones that have expanded.

v_gene	abundance	j_gene	d_gene	CDR3aa	CDR3nt
TRBV10-3	few	TRBJ1-1	TRBD1	CAISPRDRPDTEAFF	TGTGCCATCAGCCCAAGGGACAGGCCCGACACTGAAGCTTTCTTT
TRBV6-2/TRBV6-3	NA	TRBJ2-2	TRBD2	CASSSFIVAGERTGELFF	TGTGCCAGCAGTTCGTTCATCGTAGCGGGGGAACGAACCGGGGAGCTGTTTTTT
TRBV28	NA	TRBJ1-2	NA	CASTPERRDERYGYTF	TGTGCCAGCACCCCGGAACGCCGCGACGAGAGGTATGGCTACACCTTC
TRBV2	NA	TRBJ2-1	TRBD1	CATSGQTLHNEQFF	TGTGCCACCTCGGGACAGACACTTCACAATGAGCAGTTCTTC
TRBV7-9	few	TRBJ2-1	NA	CASSSVAASYNEQFF	TGTGCCAGCAGCTCGGTAGCGGCCTCCTACAATGAGCAGTTCTTC
TRBV29-1	few	TRBJ1-3	NA	CSIMTGFGNTIYF	TGCAGCATCATGACAGGTTTCGGAAACACCATATATTTT
TRBV10-2	many	TRBJ2-7	TRBD2	CASSHSGPDYEQYF	TGCGCCAGCAGTCATAGCGGGCCGGACTACGAGCAGTACTTC
TRBV7-9	many	TRBJ2-1	TRBD2	CASSSPRTSGSGEQFF	TGTGCCAGCAGCTCCCCTCGGACTAGCGGGAGTGGTGAGCAGTTCTTC
TRBV6-1	NA	TRBJ2-5	NA	CATRARGPQETQYF	TGTGCCACCCGAGCTCGAGGGCCACAAGAGACCCAGTACTTC
TRBV7-9	few	TRBJ2-5	TRBD1	CASSPRTGSWQGTQYF	TGTGCCAGCAGCCCCCGGACAGGGTCTTGGCAAGGGACCCAGTACTTC
TRBV28	NA	TRBJ2-1	TRBD2	CASSSQGGLAGEGLNEQFF	TGTGCCAGCAGTTCCCAAGGAGGACTAGCGGGAGAGGGATTAAATGAGCAGTTCTTC
TRBV25-1	NA	TRBJ2-5	NA	CASSEGGRGGQETQYF	TGTGCCAGCAGCGAGGGGGGCAGGGGCGGTCAGGAGACCCAGTACTTC
TRBV5-5	many	TRBJ2-1	NA	CASSLFQSSYNEQFF	TGTGCCAGCAGCTTATTCCAAAGCTCCTACAATGAGCAGTTCTTC
TRBV7-2	many	TRBJ2-3	TRBD2	CASSYKTLAGVADTQYF	TGTGCCAGCAGCTACAAAACTCTAGCGGGTGTCGCAGATACGCAGTATTTT
TRBV29-1	NA	TRBJ2-7	TRBD1	CSAGDSSYEQYF	TGCAGCGCCGGGGACAGCTCCTACGAGCAGTACTTC
TRBV2	few	TRBJ2-7	NA	CASSEALSSSYEQYF	TGTGCCAGCAGTGAAGCCCTCAGTAGCTCCTACGAGCAGTACTTC
TRBV27	NA	TRBJ2-7	NA	CASSPAGHEQYF	TGTGCCAGCAGCCCGGCGGGGCACGAGCAGTACTTC
TRBV6-1	NA	TRBJ2-3	TRBD1	CASNPQGITDTQYF	TGTGCCAGCAATCCACAGGGGATCACAGATACGCAGTATTTT
TRBV29-1	NA	TRBJ2-7	TRBD2	CSVRRPGAGVTYEQYF	TGCAGCGTCCGAAGGCCGGGAGCGGGAGTAACCTACGAGCAGTACTTC
TRBV12-3/TRBV12-4	NA	TRBJ1-6	NA	CASSGDSPLHF	TGTGCCAGCAGTGGGGATTCACCCCTCCACTTT
TRBV9	few	TRBJ2-5	NA	CASSVGQGKETQYF	TGTGCCAGCAGCGTAGGTCAGGGGAAGGAGACCCAGTACTTC
TRBV14	many	TRBJ1-2	NA	CASSQDLRIYGYTF	TGTGCCAGCAGCCAAGATTTGCGGATCTATGGCTACACCTTC
TRBV7-2	few	TRBJ2-1	NA	CASSSGRENEQFF	TGTGCCAGCAGCTCGGGACGAGAAAATGAGCAGTTCTTC
TRBV6-2/TRBV6-3	NA	TRBJ2-7	NA	CASSPNLLQEQYF	TGTGCCAGCAGTCCGAACTTATTACAAGAGCAGTACTTC
TRBV11-2	many	TRBJ2-5	NA	CASSPRSYQETQYF	TGTGCCAGCAGCCCCAGGTCCTACCAAGAGACCCAGTACTTC
TRBV10-3	many	TRBJ2-7	NA	CAISGRADLPGYEQYF	TGTGCCATCAGTGGAAGGGCGGACCTTCCTGGGTACGAGCAGTACTTC
TRBV30	few	TRBJ2-7	TRBD1	CAWSDTQGLEQYF	TGTGCCTGGAGTGATACACAGGGGTTGGAGCAGTACTTC
TRBV19	NA	TRBJ2-5	NA	CASSIRQQETQYF	TGTGCCAGTAGTATAAGACAGCAAGAGACCCAGTACTTC